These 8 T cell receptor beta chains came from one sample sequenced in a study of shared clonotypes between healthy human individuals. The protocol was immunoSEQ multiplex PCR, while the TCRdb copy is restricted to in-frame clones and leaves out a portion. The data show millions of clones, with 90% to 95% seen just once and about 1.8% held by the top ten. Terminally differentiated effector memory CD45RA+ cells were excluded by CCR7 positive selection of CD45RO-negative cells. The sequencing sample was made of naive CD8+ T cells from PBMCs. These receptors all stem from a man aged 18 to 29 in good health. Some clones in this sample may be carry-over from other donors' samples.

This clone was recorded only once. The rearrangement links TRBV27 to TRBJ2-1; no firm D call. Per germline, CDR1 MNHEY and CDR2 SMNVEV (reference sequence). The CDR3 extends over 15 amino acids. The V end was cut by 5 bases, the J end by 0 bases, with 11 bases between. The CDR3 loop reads CASSRPWSSYNEQFF. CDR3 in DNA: TGTGCCAGCAGTCGGCCGTGGAGCTCCTACAATGAGCAGTTCTTC.

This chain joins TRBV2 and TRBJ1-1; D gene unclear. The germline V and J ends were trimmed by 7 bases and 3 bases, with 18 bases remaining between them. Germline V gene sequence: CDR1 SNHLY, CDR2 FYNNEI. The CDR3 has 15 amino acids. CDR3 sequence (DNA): TGTGCCAGCAATGGTATGGGCAGACGTGACACTGAAGCTTTCTTT. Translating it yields CASNGMGRRDTEAFF.

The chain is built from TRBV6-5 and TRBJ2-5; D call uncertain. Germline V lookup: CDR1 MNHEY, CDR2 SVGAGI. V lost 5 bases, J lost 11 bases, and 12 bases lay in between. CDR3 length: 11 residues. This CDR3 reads CASSISVWQYF. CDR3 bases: TGTGCCAGCAGTATAAGTGTTTGGCAGTACTTC.

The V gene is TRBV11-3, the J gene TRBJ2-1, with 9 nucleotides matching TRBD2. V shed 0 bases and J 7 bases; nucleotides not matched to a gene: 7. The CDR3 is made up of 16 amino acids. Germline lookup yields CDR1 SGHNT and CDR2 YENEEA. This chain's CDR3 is CASSLDEGLARNEQFF. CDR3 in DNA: TGTGCCAGCAGCTTAGACGAGGGACTAGCTCGGAATGAGCAGTTCTTC.

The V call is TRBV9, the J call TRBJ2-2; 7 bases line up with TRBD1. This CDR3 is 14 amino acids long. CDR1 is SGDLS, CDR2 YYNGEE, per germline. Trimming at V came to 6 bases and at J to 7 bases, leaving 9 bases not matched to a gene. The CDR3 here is CASTPEGAGGELFF. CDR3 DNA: TGTGCCAGCACCCCAGAGGGGGCTGGCGGGGAGCTGTTTTTT.

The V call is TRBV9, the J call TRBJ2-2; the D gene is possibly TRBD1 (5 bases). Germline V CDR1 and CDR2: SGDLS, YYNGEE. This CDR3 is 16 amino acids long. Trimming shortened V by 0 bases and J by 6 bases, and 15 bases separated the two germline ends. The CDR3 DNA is TGTGCCAGCAGCGTAGCTGAGGCAGGGTTGGCCGGGGAGCTGTTTTTT. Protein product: CASSVAEAGLAGELFF. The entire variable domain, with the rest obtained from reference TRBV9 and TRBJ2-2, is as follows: DSGVTQTPKHLITATGQRVTLRCSPRSGDLSVYWYQQSLDQGLQFLIQYYNGEERAKGNILERFSAQQFPDLHSELNLSSLELGDSALYFCASSVAEAGLAGELFFGEGSRLTVL.

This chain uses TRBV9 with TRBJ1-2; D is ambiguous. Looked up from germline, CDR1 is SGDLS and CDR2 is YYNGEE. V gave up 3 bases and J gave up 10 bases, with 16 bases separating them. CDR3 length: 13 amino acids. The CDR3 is CASSESSGFDYTF. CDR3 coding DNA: TGTGCCAGCAGCGAAAGCTCGGGGTTTGACTACACCTTC.

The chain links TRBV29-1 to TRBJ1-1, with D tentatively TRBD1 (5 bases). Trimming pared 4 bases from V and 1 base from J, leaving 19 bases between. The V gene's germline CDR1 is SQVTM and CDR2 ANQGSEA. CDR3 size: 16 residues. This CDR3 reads CSVVLRPGPPNTEAFF. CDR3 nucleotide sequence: TGCAGCGTTGTCTTAAGACCGGGACCCCCGAACACTGAAGCTTTCTTT.